Sequencing of this T cell receptor (beta chain) was carried out in a study of early T cells in non-severe SARS-CoV-2 infection. Study context: Unpaired chains resulted from sequencing bulk RNA of unsorted whole blood.

Unique molecular identifiers were attached to individual cDNA molecules. TCRdb used MiXCR to reprocess the 5' RACE reads, holding one entry per CDR3 protein. Found here are 20,000 to 25,000 distinct CDR3 sequences, about 4.7% of them singletons; the top ten hold roughly 15%. The study, taken as a whole, reports: The study's VDJdb matching favored anti-spike CD8 responses and missed private and CD4 specificities.

At least ten counts were recorded for this clonotype. Its antigen is still unknown. Sequencing was done on a sample of whole blood. This sequence was found in an adult who was a healthcare worker with PCR-confirmed SARS-CoV-2 infection or an uninfected control (not recorded which).

The CDR3, as DNA: TGCAGCGTCGGAGGGAGGCCGTACGAGCAGTACTTC. It is translated as CSVGGRPYEQYF. This chain joins TRBV29-1 and TRBJ2-7, with D tentatively TRBD2 (6 bases). Germline V lookup: CDR1 SQVTM, CDR2 ANQGSEA. The CDR3 length is 12 residues. Trimming removed 6 bases at V and 4 bases at J, with 13 bases between.